Presented here are 18 T cell receptor beta chains from one specimen sequenced in a study of T cell changes during pregnancy in multiple sclerosis. Data came from immunoSEQ multiplex PCR; TCRdb stores just in-frame clones and leaves some out. Of about 67,000 clones listed, 91% were seen once; the top ten hold over 2%. The material sequenced was peripheral blood, taken in the first trimester of pregnancy. The receptors derive from a female donor with multiple sclerosis, enrolled in a pregnancy study.

V is TRBV4-1 and J is TRBJ1-1, with D perhaps TRBD1 (6 bases). Per germline, CDR1 MGHRA and CDR2 YSYEKL. This CDR3 spans 15 amino acids. V was pared by 0 bases and J by 4 bases, with 12 bases between. CDR3 protein: CASSQEIRGGTEAFF. The CDR3 DNA is TGCGCCAGCAGCCAAGAGATTAGAGGGGGCACTGAAGCTTTCTTT.

This chain links TRBV6-5 with TRBJ2-5, with 7 bases matching TRBD2. In germline, CDR1 is MNHEY, CDR2 SVGAGI. The CDR3 contains 16 residues. Unmatched junction bases numbered 6, after V lost 0 bases and J lost 2 bases. CDR3 sequence reads: CASSYSGGVIQETQYF. The CDR3 DNA reads as TGTGCCAGCAGTTACTCGGGAGGGGTTATTCAAGAGACCCAGTACTTC.

The V and J genes are TRBV7-9 and TRBJ2-1; possibly TRBD1 for D (6 bases). Trimming took 4 bases from V and 0 from J, leaving 13 bases between them. Germline V CDR1 and CDR2: SEHNR, FQNEAQ (reference sequence). The CDR3 is 16 amino acids. Written as DNA, the CDR3 is TGTGCCAGCAGCTCGTACAGGGAAAGCTCCTACAATGAGCAGTTCTTC. Translated, it gives CASSSYRESSYNEQFF.

The sample holds a few counts of this clone. This chain uses TRBV9 with TRBJ2-1; D is perhaps TRBD2 (6 bases). Trimming shortened V by 5 bases and J by 7 bases, and 10 bases separated the two germline ends. The CDR3 has 12 residues. Germline-derived CDR1 and CDR2 are SGDLS and YYNGEE. The CDR3 region is CASSFGGNEQFF. The CDR3 region has the DNA TGTGCCAGCAGTTTCGGAGGGAATGAGCAGTTCTTC.

The V gene is TRBV19, the J gene TRBJ1-5, with 8 bases matching TRBD1. Germline values: CDR1 LNHDA, CDR2 SQIVND (reference sequence). The V gene end was trimmed by 7 bases and the J gene end by 5 bases; junction bases not matched to a gene: 10. CDR3 length: 15 residues. Here the CDR3 DNA reads TGTGCCAGTATCAGTTCCACAGGGGGGCATCAGCCCCAGCATTTT. Translated: CASISSTGGHQPQHF.

J is TRBJ2-5 and V is TRBV11-3; tentative D call: TRBD2 (7 bases). V lost 5 bases to trimming and J lost 3 bases, with 10 bases between them. The length of the CDR3 is 13 residues. Germline CDR1 is SGHNT and CDR2 is YENEEA. The DNA for the CDR3 is TGTGCCAGCAGCCGGGGGGCAGAAGAGACCCAGTACTTC. This sequence encodes CASSRGAEETQYF.

V and J are TRBV27 and TRBJ1-4, with a tentative D call TRBD1 (6 bases). CDR3 size: 14 residues. Per the germline V gene, CDR1 is MNHEY and CDR2 is SMNVEV (reference sequence). With 3 bases removed from V and 4 bases from J, the gap between germline ends came to 9 bases. Here the CDR3 DNA reads TGTGCCAGCAGTTTGCAGGGGAGTAATGAAAAACTGTTTTTT. Protein: CASSLQGSNEKLFF.

The chain is built from TRBV28 and TRBJ2-1, with TRBD1 matching over 9 bases. V lost 4 bases, J lost 10 bases, and 11 bases stayed unmatched. Germline V gene data show CDR1 as MDHEN and CDR2 as SYDVKM. The CDR3 is 15 amino acids. For the CDR3, the DNA is TGTGCCAGCAGTTCCTCCGGGACAGGGCGAGAAGAGCAGTTCTTC. This translates into CASSSSGTGREEQFF.

The V and J genes are TRBV18 and TRBJ1-1; 9 positions match TRBD1. The trim removed 6 bases at V and 2 bases at J, leaving 10 bases unmatched. CDR1 is KGHSH, CDR2 LQKENI, per germline. CDR3 length: 16 amino acids. The CDR3 nucleotides read TGTGCCAGCTCGCCCTCCGGGACAGGGCGTAACACTGAAGCTTTCTTT. This sequence encodes CASSPSGTGRNTEAFF.

V is TRBV6-6 and J is TRBJ2-5, with 8 nucleotides matching TRBD1. The germline V gene encodes CDR1 MNHNY and CDR2 SVGAGI (reference sequence). V gave up 0 bases and J gave up 5 bases; unmatched junction bases: 8. The CDR3 is 16 amino acids. This chain's CDR3 is CASSYSRQGLGETQYF. CDR3 nucleotides: TGTGCCAGCAGTTACTCGAGACAGGGGCTGGGGGAGACCCAGTACTTC.

The chain carries TRBV9 and TRBJ2-1; D is possibly TRBD2 (7 bases). CDR3 size: 13 residues. V gave up 0 bases and J gave up 8 bases, with 9 bases separating them. Germline CDR1 SGDLS, CDR2 YYNGEE. The CDR3 region is CASSVGGGDEQFF. CDR3 in DNA: TGTGCCAGCAGCGTAGGGGGGGGCGATGAGCAGTTCTTC.

The chain links TRBV2 to TRBJ1-1; 8 bases align to TRBD1. Trimming took 1 base from V and 11 from J; bases not matched to a gene: 3. Germline lookup yields CDR1 SNHLY and CDR2 FYNNEI. This CDR3 has 12 residues. CDR3 amino acids: CASSEGQGFAFF. DNA of the CDR3: TGTGCCAGCAGTGAAGGACAGGGGTTCGCTTTCTTT.

Concerning this clone itself: Other DNA sequences in the sample encode the same CDR3. The chain links TRBV5-1 to TRBJ1-2; TRBD1 aligns across 7 bases. The length of the CDR3 is 14 residues. Losses at the gene ends were 0 bases for V and 4 bases for J; bases not matched to a gene: 3. Germline V CDR1 and CDR2: SGHRS, YFSETQ. CDR3 sequence (DNA): TGCGCCAGCAGCTTGGGGCAGGGGGGCTATGGCTACACCTTC. Translated, it gives CASSLGQGGYGYTF.

The chain combines TRBV5-6 with TRBJ2-7; D remains unclear. V dropped 1 base and J dropped 0 bases, with 20 bases sitting between them. The CDR3 length is 18 residues. CDR1 is SGHDT and CDR2 is YYEEEE in the germline V gene. The CDR3 DNA reads TGTGCCAGCAGCTTGACTCTCTCCACTCCCGCGAACTCCTACGAGCAGTACTTC. Its protein is CASSLTLSTPANSYEQYF.

V usage is TRBV5-5 and J usage is TRBJ2-1; maybe TRBD2 (6 bases). Trimming took off 0 bases at V and 2 bases at J, with 9 bases between the two ends. CDR3 length equals 15 residues. Germline lookup yields CDR1 SGHKS and CDR2 YYEKEE (reference sequence). The CDR3 DNA reads as TGTGCCAGCAGCTTGGGACTAGGTCCCTACAATGAGCAGTTCTTC. Translation gives CASSLGLGPYNEQFF.

The chain carries TRBV27 and TRBJ2-1; tentatively, D is TRBD2 (5 bases). V gave up 5 bases and J gave up 5 bases, with 16 bases separating them. CDR3 length: 15 amino acids. Germline V gives CDR1 MNHEY, CDR2 SMNVEV (reference sequence). The CDR3 loop reads CASSRAGLPNNEQFF. The CDR3 bases are TGTGCCAGCAGTCGCGCGGGTCTTCCTAACAATGAGCAGTTCTTC.

This clone appeared a single time. The chain has TRBV9 and TRBJ2-1; D not resolved. V lost 2 bases and J lost 9, with 15 bases in between. Per germline, CDR1 SGDLS and CDR2 YYNGEE. The CDR3 loop spans 14 amino acids. This chain's CDR3 is CASSVGVSLSEQFF. CDR3 nucleotide sequence: TGTGCCAGCAGCGTGGGCGTCTCCCTCAGTGAGCAGTTCTTC.

The rearrangement uses TRBV10-3 and TRBJ2-7; 13 nucleotides line up with TRBD2. V lost 0 bases to trimming and J lost 8 bases; unmatched junction nucleotides: 7. This CDR3 region has 16 residues. Germline V CDR1 and CDR2: ENHRY, SYGVKD. The CDR3 coding sequence is TGTGCCATCAGTGAGTCTCTGGGACTAGCGGGACTCAAGCAGTACTTC. Amino acid sequence: CAISESLGLAGLKQYF.